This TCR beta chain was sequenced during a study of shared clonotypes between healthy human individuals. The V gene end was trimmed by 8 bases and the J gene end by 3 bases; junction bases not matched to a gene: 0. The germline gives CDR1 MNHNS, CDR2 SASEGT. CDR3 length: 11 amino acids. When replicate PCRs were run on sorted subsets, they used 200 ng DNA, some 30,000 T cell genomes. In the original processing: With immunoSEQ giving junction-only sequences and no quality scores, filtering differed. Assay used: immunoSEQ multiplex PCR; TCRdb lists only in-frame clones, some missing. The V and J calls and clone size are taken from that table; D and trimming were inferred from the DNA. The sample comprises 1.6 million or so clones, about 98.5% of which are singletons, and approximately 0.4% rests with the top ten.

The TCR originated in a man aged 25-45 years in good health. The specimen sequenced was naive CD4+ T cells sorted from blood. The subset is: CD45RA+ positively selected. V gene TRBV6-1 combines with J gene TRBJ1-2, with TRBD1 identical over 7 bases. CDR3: CASGTDYGYTF. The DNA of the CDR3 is TGTGCCAGCGGGACAGACTATGGCTACACCTTC.